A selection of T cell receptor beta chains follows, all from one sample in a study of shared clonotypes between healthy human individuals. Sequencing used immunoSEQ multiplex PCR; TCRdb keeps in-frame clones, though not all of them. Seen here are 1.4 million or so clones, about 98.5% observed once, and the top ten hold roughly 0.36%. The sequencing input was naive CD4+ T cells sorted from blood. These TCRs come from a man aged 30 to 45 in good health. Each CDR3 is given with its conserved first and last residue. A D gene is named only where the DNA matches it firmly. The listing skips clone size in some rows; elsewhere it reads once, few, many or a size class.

cdr3_nt: TGTGCCAGCTTAGTGGGTGGGAACACTGAAGCTTTCTTT; cdr3_aa: CASLVGGNTEAFF; clone_size: NA; cdr3_length: 13; d_call: NA; j_call: TRBJ1-1; v_call: TRBV7-9
cdr3_nt: TGTGCCAGCTCACCACCCTGGGGGATTGAGACCCAGTACTTC; cdr3_aa: CASSPPWGIETQYF; clone_size: once; cdr3_length: 14; d_call: NA; j_call: TRBJ2-5; v_call: TRBV18
cdr3_nt: TGTGCCATCAGTCGGGGTTATAGCAATCAGCCCCAGCATTTT; cdr3_aa: CAISRGYSNQPQHF; clone_size: once; cdr3_length: 14; d_call: NA; j_call: TRBJ1-5; v_call: TRBV10-3
cdr3_nt: TGTGCTAGTGGTCCCGCCGGGACAGGTATTTACAATGAGCAGTTCTTC; cdr3_aa: CASGPAGTGIYNEQFF; clone_size: NA; cdr3_length: 16; d_call: TRBD1; j_call: TRBJ2-1; v_call: TRBV12-5
cdr3_nt: TGTGCCAGCAGTTACGCGGGAGTCCACCCTTACGAGCAGTACTTC; cdr3_aa: CASSYAGVHPYEQYF; clone_size: NA; cdr3_length: 15; d_call: TRBD2; j_call: TRBJ2-7; v_call: TRBV6-5
cdr3_nt: TGTGCCGTCACGGGACAGATGTGGCCCGGGGAGCTGTTTTTT; cdr3_aa: CAVTGQMWPGELFF; clone_size: NA; cdr3_length: 14; d_call: TRBD1; j_call: TRBJ2-2; v_call: TRBV6-6
cdr3_nt: TGCAGCGTTCTCCGGGCAGGGGCGGCTGAAGCTTTCTTT; cdr3_aa: CSVLRAGAAEAFF; clone_size: NA; cdr3_length: 13; d_call: NA; j_call: TRBJ1-1; v_call: TRBV29-1
cdr3_nt: TGTGCCAGCAGTTTAAGCGGTAGCTCCTACGAGCAGTACTTC; cdr3_aa: CASSLSGSSYEQYF; clone_size: NA; cdr3_length: 14; d_call: NA; j_call: TRBJ2-7; v_call: TRBV28
cdr3_nt: TGTGCCAGCAAGGCAATCGTGGGATTAAATGAAAAACTGTTTTTT; cdr3_aa: CASKAIVGLNEKLFF; clone_size: NA; cdr3_length: 15; d_call: NA; j_call: TRBJ1-4; v_call: TRBV6-5
cdr3_nt: TGCGCCAGCAGCCAAGGGACGGGACAGCATTACCAAGAGACCCAGTACTTC; cdr3_aa: CASSQGTGQHYQETQYF; clone_size: NA; cdr3_length: 17; d_call: TRBD1; j_call: TRBJ2-5; v_call: TRBV5-1
cdr3_nt: TGTGCCAGCTCACCACTTCACAGGAGCAATCAGCCCCAGCATTTT; cdr3_aa: CASSPLHRSNQPQHF; clone_size: NA; cdr3_length: 15; d_call: NA; j_call: TRBJ1-5; v_call: TRBV18
cdr3_nt: TGTGCCAGCTCACCACCGACGGCGACCCGCAATCAGCCCCAGCATTTT; cdr3_aa: CASSPPTATRNQPQHF; clone_size: NA; cdr3_length: 16; d_call: NA; j_call: TRBJ1-5; v_call: TRBV18
cdr3_nt: TGTGCCAGCAGCTTAGGGACTAGCGGGAGGACAGATACGCAGTATTTT; cdr3_aa: CASSLGTSGRTDTQYF; clone_size: NA; cdr3_length: 16; d_call: TRBD2; j_call: TRBJ2-3; v_call: TRBV7-3
cdr3_nt: TGTGCCAGCAGCTTTGGGCTCAGCACAGATACGCAGTATTTT; cdr3_aa: CASSFGLSTDTQYF; clone_size: NA; cdr3_length: 14; d_call: NA; j_call: TRBJ2-3; v_call: TRBV7-3
cdr3_nt: TGTGCCAGCAGCTCCTTCTTGGATGAGCAGTTCTTC; cdr3_aa: CASSSFLDEQFF; clone_size: NA; cdr3_length: 12; d_call: NA; j_call: TRBJ2-1; v_call: TRBV7-8
cdr3_nt: TGTGCCAGTATCAAGACAGGGCTTTCAAGCCAGCCCCAGCATTTT; cdr3_aa: CASIKTGLSSQPQHF; clone_size: NA; cdr3_length: 15; d_call: TRBD1; j_call: TRBJ1-5; v_call: TRBV19
cdr3_nt: TGTGCCAGCAGTGTTGTTAGCGGGAGATCATCCTACGAGCAGTACTTC; cdr3_aa: CASSVVSGRSSYEQYF; clone_size: NA; cdr3_length: 16; d_call: TRBD2; j_call: TRBJ2-7; v_call: TRBV2
cdr3_nt: TGTGCCAGCAGCTTAGAAGGCGGCGCTGAAAAACTGTTTTTT; cdr3_aa: CASSLEGGAEKLFF; clone_size: NA; cdr3_length: 14; d_call: NA; j_call: TRBJ1-4; v_call: TRBV7-9
cdr3_nt: TGTGCCATCAGTGGGGGACAGCCAGAATACGAGCAGTACTTC; cdr3_aa: CAISGGQPEYEQYF; clone_size: NA; cdr3_length: 14; d_call: TRBD1; j_call: TRBJ2-7; v_call: TRBV10-3
cdr3_nt: TGTGCCAGCAGCTTAGGCGGGGCGGGAGCGAGAGCCTACGAGCAGTACTTC; cdr3_aa: CASSLGGAGARAYEQYF; clone_size: NA; cdr3_length: 17; d_call: TRBD2; j_call: TRBJ2-7; v_call: TRBV7-9
cdr3_nt: TGCGCCAGCAGCCAAGAAGGGGAGACCCAGTACTTC; cdr3_aa: CASSQEGETQYF; clone_size: NA; cdr3_length: 12; d_call: NA; j_call: TRBJ2-5; v_call: TRBV4-3
cdr3_nt: TGTGCCAGCAGCCAAAAAGGGGGCGTTGGCTACACCTTC; cdr3_aa: CASSQKGGVGYTF; clone_size: NA; cdr3_length: 13; d_call: TRBD1; j_call: TRBJ1-2; v_call: TRBV14
cdr3_nt: TGTGCCAGCAGCTTGACGACAGGGGGCTACAATGAGCAGTTCTTC; cdr3_aa: CASSLTTGGYNEQFF; clone_size: NA; cdr3_length: 15; d_call: TRBD1; j_call: TRBJ2-1; v_call: TRBV11-2
cdr3_nt: TGTGCCAGCAGTCAACTAGCGGGAGGCCCAGATACGCAGTATTTT; cdr3_aa: CASSQLAGGPDTQYF; clone_size: NA; cdr3_length: 15; d_call: TRBD2; j_call: TRBJ2-3; v_call: TRBV6-6
cdr3_nt: TGTGCCAGCAGCGTACGCACAGACAATGAGCAGTTCTTC; cdr3_aa: CASSVRTDNEQFF; clone_size: NA; cdr3_length: 13; d_call: NA; j_call: TRBJ2-1; v_call: TRBV9
cdr3_nt: TGTGCCTGGAGTGCAGGGGGCTCCTACAATGAGCAGTTCTTC; cdr3_aa: CAWSAGGSYNEQFF; clone_size: NA; cdr3_length: 14; d_call: TRBD1; j_call: TRBJ2-1; v_call: TRBV30
cdr3_nt: TGTGCCAGCAGTTTACGGGGGGTCGGCTACACCTTC; cdr3_aa: CASSLRGVGYTF; clone_size: NA; cdr3_length: 12; d_call: NA; j_call: TRBJ1-2; v_call: TRBV28
cdr3_nt: TGTGCCAGCAGCATAGTTGGGGGCTTGGACTATGGCTACACCTTC; cdr3_aa: CASSIVGGLDYGYTF; clone_size: once; cdr3_length: 15; d_call: NA; j_call: TRBJ1-2; v_call: TRBV5-5